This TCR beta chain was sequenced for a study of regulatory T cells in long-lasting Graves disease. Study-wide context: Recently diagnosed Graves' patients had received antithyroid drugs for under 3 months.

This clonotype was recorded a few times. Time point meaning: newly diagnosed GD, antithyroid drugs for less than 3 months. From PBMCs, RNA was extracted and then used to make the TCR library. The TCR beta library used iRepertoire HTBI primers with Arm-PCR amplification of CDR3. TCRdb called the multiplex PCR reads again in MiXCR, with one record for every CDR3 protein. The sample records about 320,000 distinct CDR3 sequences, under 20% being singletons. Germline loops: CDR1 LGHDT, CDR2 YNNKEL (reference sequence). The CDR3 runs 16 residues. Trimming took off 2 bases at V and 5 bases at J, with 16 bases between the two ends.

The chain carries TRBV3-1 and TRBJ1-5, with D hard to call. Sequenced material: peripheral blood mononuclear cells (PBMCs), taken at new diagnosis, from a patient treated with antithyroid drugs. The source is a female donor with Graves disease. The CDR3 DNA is TGTGCCAGCAGCCAACAGCCCCCCCCGTCCCATCAGCCCCAGCATTTT. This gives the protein CASSQQPPPSHQPQHF.